This is a list of T cell receptor beta chains from one sample in a study of T-cell memory formation after mild COVID-19. TCRdb used MiXCR to reprocess the 5' RACE reads, holding one entry per CDR3 protein. The sample consists of fewer than 250,000 distinct CDR3 sequences, about 10% of them appearing once. Specimen: PBMCs or a T cell subset sorted from them (not recorded which). All receptors come from a man aged 18-30 years who had mild COVID-19 (a few samples of this study predate the infection). Cell type and time point are not known. CDR3s include the opening cysteine and the closing phenylalanine or tryptophan. A D gene is named only where the DNA matches it firmly. Clone size appears in some rows only: once, few, many, or a class for an expanded clone.

clone_size d_call j_call v_call cdr3_nt cdr3_aa
NA NA TRBJ1-2 TRBV7-9 TGTGCCAGCAGCCTCAGCATCGGGGACTACACCTTC CASSLSIGDYTF
few TRBD1 TRBJ2-7 TRBV20-1 TGCAGTGCTCAACAGGGGGCCTCCTACGAGCAGTACTTC CSAQQGASYEQYF
few NA TRBJ1-2 TRBV18 TGTGCCAGCTCACCAGGGCAGTTCTATGGCTACACCTTC CASSPGQFYGYTF
many NA TRBJ2-2 TRBV4-2 TGTGCCAGCAGCCAAGAACTAAACTGGGAGCTGTTTTTT CASSQELNWELFF
NA NA TRBJ2-7 TRBV7-9 TGTGCCAGCAGCCCCGTTTTTTACGAGCAGTACTTC CASSPVFYEQYF
few TRBD1 TRBJ2-1 TRBV7-6 TGTGCCAGCAGTACCGGGACAGGGTTCAACAATGAGCAGTTCTTC CASSTGTGFNNEQFF
NA TRBD1 TRBJ1-4 TRBV28 TGTGCCAGCACCCAGGGGGCAAGTGAAAAACTGTTTTTT CASTQGASEKLFF
NA NA TRBJ1-1 TRBV3-1 TGTGCCAGCAGCCTCCAGCATTTGAACACTGAAGCTTTCTTT CASSLQHLNTEAFF
NA TRBD2 TRBJ2-3 TRBV18 TGTGCCAGCTCACGGACTAGCGGGGGGGCCAAGGCAGATACGCAGTATTTT CASSRTSGGAKADTQYF
few NA TRBJ2-1 TRBV6-5 TGTGCCAGCAGTTACGGGATAAACTCCTACAATGAGCAGTTCTTC CASSYGINSYNEQFF
NA TRBD1 TRBJ2-1 TRBV5-1 TGCGCCAGCAGCTTGAAAATGACAGGGGGCGCCCATGAGCAGTTCTTC CASSLKMTGGAHEQFF
many TRBD1 TRBJ2-2 TRBV5-6 TGTGCCAGCAGCAAAGACAGGGGGAACGGCGGGGAGCTGTTTTTT CASSKDRGNGGELFF
NA NA TRBJ2-5 TRBV7-2 TGTGCCAGCAGCTTAGGGGCTGAGGGGGGCCAAGAGACCCAGTACTTC CASSLGAEGGQETQYF
few NA TRBJ1-2 TRBV24-1 TGTGCCACCAGTGATTTTCGGGGGCAGGGCTACACCTTC CATSDFRGQGYTF
NA TRBD1 TRBJ1-1 TRBV5-1 TGCGCCAGCAGCTTGCCGGTGAGGGCGACAGGGGAGGTATCGGACACTGAAGCTTTCTTT CASSLPVRATGEVSDTEAFF
few TRBD1 TRBJ2-3 TRBV12-3/TRBV12-4 TGTGCCAGCAGGGCAGACAGGGCCACAGATACGCAGTATTTT CASRADRATDTQYF
few NA TRBJ2-7 TRBV12-3/TRBV12-4 TGTGCCAGCAGTTCAAATCAGGGTGGGGAGCAGTACTTC CASSSNQGGEQYF
few NA TRBJ2-5 TRBV6-5 TGTGCCACCGCTTTAAGTAGCGGCTTAGGCGAGACCCAGTACTTC CATALSSGLGETQYF
many NA TRBJ2-3 TRBV7-9 TGTGCCAGCAGCTTAGTGGGCAGCACAGATACGCAGTATTTT CASSLVGSTDTQYF
many NA TRBJ2-7 TRBV6-2/TRBV6-3 TGTGCCAGCAGATGGGACGGGTTTTCCTACGAGCAGTACTTC CASRWDGFSYEQYF
many TRBD1 TRBJ2-3 TRBV12-3/TRBV12-4 TGTGCCAGCAGTTTAAGACAGGGGTACACAGATACGCAGTATTTT CASSLRQGYTDTQYF
few NA TRBJ2-7 TRBV21-1 TGTGCCAGCTCCCCGGGGGGCGCAGGGGACGAGCGGGAGCAGTACTTC CASSPGGAGDEREQYF
NA TRBD2 TRBJ2-3 TRBV11-2 TGTGCCAGCAGCCGACTAGCGGGGGGGCTGAGCACAGATACGCAGTATTTT CASSRLAGGLSTDTQYF
few TRBD2 TRBJ2-1 TRBV11-2 TGTGCCAGCAGCCCGCGGACTAGCGGGGATGAGCAGTTCTTC CASSPRTSGDEQFF
NA TRBD2 TRBJ2-3 TRBV7-9 TGTGCCAGCAGCCCCGTAGCTAGCGGGGGAACAGATACGCAGTATTTT CASSPVASGGTDTQYF
many NA TRBJ1-4 TRBV7-9 TGTGCCAGCAGCTTACAGGGGACCTCCGAAAAACTGTTTTTT CASSLQGTSEKLFF
many NA TRBJ1-1 TRBV24-1 TGTGCCACCAGTGATCGACCACAGGCGAACCGCACCGCTTTCTTT CATSDRPQANRTAFF
NA NA TRBJ2-2 TRBV12-3/TRBV12-4 TGTGCCAGCAGTTCTCACACAGAATCTAACACCGGGGAGCTGTTTTTT CASSSHTESNTGELFF
few TRBD2 TRBJ2-3 TRBV9 TGTGCCAGCAGCGTAGCAGCGGGGTTCACAGATACGCAGTATTTT CASSVAAGFTDTQYF
NA NA TRBJ2-1 TRBV7-2 TGTGCCAGCAGCTTAGTTGGGGGAAGAGAGAATGAGCAGTTCTTC CASSLVGGRENEQFF
NA TRBD2 TRBJ2-1 TRBV11-2 TGTGCCAGCAGCTTACCGCGGGGGGGCCGTCTAGATGAGCAGTTCTTC CASSLPRGGRLDEQFF
NA TRBD2 TRBJ2-7 TRBV7-3 TGTGCCAGCAGCTTTGGGGGGGTAGACGAGCAGTACTTC CASSFGGVDEQYF
few TRBD1 TRBJ1-5 TRBV4-1 TGCGCCAGCAGCCCGGGACAGGGTAGGGGCAATCAGCCCCAGCATTTT CASSPGQGRGNQPQHF
many TRBD1 TRBJ2-3 TRBV10-3 TGTGCCATCAGCCCCGAGGGACAGGGGGACGATACGCAGTATTTT CAISPEGQGDDTQYF
NA NA TRBJ2-3 TRBV11-2 TGTGCCAGCGGCATAGATCACACAGATACGCAGTATTTT CASGIDHTDTQYF
NA NA TRBJ2-5 TRBV29-1 TGCAGCGCCCTGGGGCTAGCGTTAGGAGAGACCCAGTACTTC CSALGLALGETQYF
NA NA TRBJ1-5 TRBV4-3 TGCGCCAGCAGCCAAGCACAGGGCGGACTCGGCCAGCCCCAGCATTTT CASSQAQGGLGQPQHF
few NA TRBJ2-1 TRBV19 TGTGCCAGTAATGAGGGATTCGCCCTCCACAATGAGCAGTTCTTC CASNEGFALHNEQFF
few NA TRBJ2-7 TRBV5-1 TGCGCCAGCAGCTCCCGACAGTCCTCGGCCGAGCAGTACTTC CASSSRQSSAEQYF
NA NA TRBJ2-1 TRBV6-2/TRBV6-3 TGTGCCAGCAGTCGCTCCGGGACTCCCCTCCGTGAGCAGTTCTTC CASSRSGTPLREQFF
NA NA TRBJ2-1 TRBV15 TGTGCCACCAGCAGAGATCCTGCGGGTTACAATGAGCAGTTCTTC CATSRDPAGYNEQFF
NA NA TRBJ1-2 TRBV6-5 TGTGCCAGCAGCCTCCGGGGTATCTATGGCTACACCTTC CASSLRGIYGYTF
few NA TRBJ2-3 TRBV24-1 TGTGCCACCAGTGATTTTTCTACATCTCTGACCACAGATACGCAGTATTTT CATSDFSTSLTTDTQYF
NA TRBD1 TRBJ1-2 TRBV5-5 TGTGCCAGCAGCTTAAGGGGACAGGGCTTCGATGGCTACACCTTC CASSLRGQGFDGYTF
NA NA TRBJ1-1 TRBV5-1 TGCGCCAGCAGCTCGGGGCCGATGAACACTGAAGCTTTCTTT CASSSGPMNTEAFF
NA NA TRBJ2-1 TRBV27 TGTGCCAGCACCACCCGTTGGGACTTCTCCTACAATGAGCAGTTCTTT CASTTRWDFSYNEQFF
few NA TRBJ2-3 TRBV9 TGTGCCAGCAGCGTGACGTGGAGCACAGATACGCAGTATTTT CASSVTWSTDTQYF
many NA TRBJ1-1 TRBV5-1 TGCGCCAGCAGCTTTGTGGGGTCCGGTGAAGCTTTCTTT CASSFVGSGEAFF
NA NA TRBJ1-5 TRBV28 TGTGCCAGCAGTTTGAAATCATTTTCGGTTCGTGGTCAGCCCCAGCATTTT CASSLKSFSVRGQPQHF
NA NA TRBJ2-3 TRBV27 TGTGCCAGCAGTCTCCTCTACCCTCGACAGATTGATACGCAGTATTTT CASSLLYPRQIDTQYF
NA TRBD1 TRBJ2-3 TRBV11-2 TGTGCCAGCAGCTTAGGTTTCAGAGGGGGCGAGGATACGCAGTATTTT CASSLGFRGGEDTQYF
few NA TRBJ2-1 TRBV9 TGTGCCAGCAGCCCCCGGGCGGGCAGGAATGAGCAGTTCTTC CASSPRAGRNEQFF
few NA TRBJ1-6 TRBV4-1 TGCGCCAGCAGCCGCAAGTGGGATTCACCCCTCCACTTT CASSRKWDSPLHF
few NA TRBJ1-2 TRBV7-9 TGTGCCAGCAGCTTAGCCGGGTCATCGTCCTATGGCTACACCTTC CASSLAGSSSYGYTF